These 29 T cell receptor beta chains were all obtained from the same sample, sequenced in a study of T cells in Graves' hyperthyroidism and ophthalmopathy. Amplification targeted TCR beta CDR3 regions from RNA transcripts. First-round RT-PCR of the TCR CDR3 relied on the HTBI primer set. A single record per CDR3 protein comes from TCRdb applying MiXCR to the multiplex PCR reads. Of around 700,000 distinct CDR3 sequences listed, around 20% were seen once; the top ten hold roughly 17%. The sample consisted of blood. These receptors all come from a woman aged 50 to 60 with Graves' hyperthyroidism that later progressed to Graves' ophthalmopathy.

In this sample, this clonotype turned up a few times. In DNA, the CDR3 is TGCAGCGTTGAAAGGTTGGACAGGGTGGTGGCTTTCTTT. This codes for CSVERLDRVVAFF. The J gene is TRBJ1-1, the V gene TRBV29-1, with 8 bases lining up with TRBD1. The junction had 10 bases not matched to a gene; V was cut back by 2 bases and J by 11 bases. The CDR3 sequence is 13 residues long. From germline, CDR1 is SQVTM and CDR2 ANQGSEA. The variable domain in full, completed from reference TRBV29-1 and TRBJ1-1, reads SAVISQKPSRDICQRGTSLTIQCQVDSQVTMMFWYRQQPGQSLTLIATANQGSEATYESGFVIDKFPISRPNLTFSTLTVSNMSPEDSSIYLCSVERLDRVVAFFGQGTRLTVV.

This clonotype was seen a few times. V usage is TRBV19 and J usage is TRBJ1-2, with 10 bases identical to TRBD1. The CDR3 spans 17 residues. V dropped 4 bases and J dropped 3; count of bases not matched to a gene: 11. Germline CDR1 is LNHDA and CDR2 is SQIVND (reference sequence). CDR3 coding DNA: TGTGCCAGTAGTAAGACGGGACAGGGGCCGAGGGACTATGGCTACACCTTC. It is translated as CASSKTGQGPRDYGYTF.

This clonotype has only a few counts. The chain recombines TRBV10-3 with TRBJ1-2, with 7 bases lining up with TRBD1. The CDR3 runs to 16 residues. V gave up 6 bases and J gave up 1 base; unmatched junction bases: 11. Germline-derived CDR1 and CDR2 are ENHRY and SYGVKD. CDR3 DNA sequence: TGTGCCATCAGGTACCGGGACAGTGATTTTAACTATGGCTACACCTTC. Its protein is CAIRYRDSDFNYGYTF.

This chain links TRBV4-2 with TRBJ2-2; TRBD2 matches 7 bases. J was trimmed by 6 bases and V by 0 bases; bases with no gene match: 4. The CDR3 is 15 residues long. Germline CDR1 is LGHNA and CDR2 is YNFKEQ. The CDR3 reads CASSQEGGAPGELFF. In nucleotides, the CDR3 is TGTGCCAGCAGCCAAGAGGGAGGGGCGCCCGGGGAGCTGTTTTTT.

This clonotype was seen ten or more times. The rearrangement links TRBV3-1 to TRBJ2-3, with a weak D call TRBD1 (5 bases). Germline CDR1 reads LGHDT; CDR2 reads YNNKEL (reference sequence). The CDR3 is made up of 15 amino acids. V lost 4 bases and J 9 bases, leaving 20 bases between the germline ends. The CDR3 here is CASSPTTGTGRTQYF. CDR3 bases: TGTGCCAGCAGCCCGACAACCGGAACAGGCAGAACGCAGTATTTT.

This clonotype was observed at least ten times. This rearrangement joins TRBV11-2 to TRBJ1-2, with D unclear. Germline V CDR1 and CDR2: SGHAT, FQNNGV. Trimming removed 1 base at V and 4 bases at J, with 13 bases between. The CDR3 length is 15 residues. This chain's CDR3 is CASSLAETGLYGYTF. The CDR3 nucleotides are TGTGCCAGCAGCTTAGCGGAGACCGGGCTCTATGGCTACACCTTC.

Comment on this clonotype: A read error is possible here, since a much larger clone lies one base away. The CDR3 does not close with the conserved phenylalanine or tryptophan, likely indicating a read error. The rearrangement links TRBV20-1 to TRBJ1-1; no clear D. V lost 1 base, J lost 0 bases, and 12 bases lay in between. In germline, CDR1 is DFQATT, CDR2 SNEGSKA (reference sequence). The CDR3 is 15 residues long. The CDR3 region has the DNA TGCAGTGCTAGAGGTTCACCGGGGTTGAACACTGAAGCTTTCCTT. It codes for CSARGSPGLNTEAFL.

The CDR3 bases are TGTGCCAGCAGCGGCCCACCTTCTGGAAACACCATATATTTT. Protein: CASSGPPSGNTIYF. This rearrangement joins TRBV9 to TRBJ1-3; no firm D call. Germline loops: CDR1 SGDLS, CDR2 YYNGEE. Trimming cost V 3 bases and J 1 base, with 8 bases left between them. CDR3 length equals 14 residues.

The gene calls are TRBV19 and TRBJ2-1; maybe TRBD2 (6 bases). Germline V gene data show CDR1 as LNHDA and CDR2 as SQIVND (reference sequence). The V gene lost 5 bases and the J gene lost 5 bases, with 19 bases spanning the gap. This CDR3 region has 16 residues. CDR3 DNA: TGTGCCAGTAGTGCCGGGACTCCTTTTACCAACAATGAGCAGTTCTTC. It translates to CASSAGTPFTNNEQFF.

This clonotype showed up many times. CDR3 sequence: CASTSGAAGHSEQFF. CDR3 bases: TGTGCCAGTACCTCTGGGGCAGCCGGCCACAGTGAGCAGTTCTTC. The genes are TRBV19 and TRBJ2-1; a possible D gene is TRBD1 (5 bases). The CDR3 is made up of 15 amino acids. The germline gives CDR1 LNHDA, CDR2 SQIVND (reference sequence). V was cut by 7 bases and J by 9 bases, with 22 bases left in between.

The rearrangement uses TRBV20-1 and TRBJ1-6; D possibly corresponds to TRBD1 (5 bases). V was trimmed by 4 bases and J by 9 bases, leaving 19 bases between them. This CDR3 spans 15 amino acids. Per germline, CDR1 DFQATT and CDR2 SNEGSKA (reference sequence). The CDR3 loop reads CSATAGDRNISPLHF. DNA for the CDR3: TGCAGTGCTACCGCGGGGGACCGGAATATTTCACCCCTCCACTTT.

J is TRBJ2-2 and V is TRBV7-3; the D is unclear. The germline V and J ends were trimmed by 8 bases and 6 bases, with 10 bases remaining between them. The CDR3 spans 12 residues. Germline V gives CDR1 SGHTA, CDR2 FQGTGA. This CDR3 reads CASAARPGELFF. In DNA, the CDR3 is TGTGCCAGCGCAGCAAGGCCCGGGGAGCTGTTTTTT.

The chain uses TRBV10-2 and TRBJ1-2; the match to TRBD1 covers 10 bases. The CDR3 totals 13 residues. Germline V gives CDR1 WSHSY, CDR2 SAAADI. Losses at the gene ends were 2 bases for V and 6 bases for J; bases not matched to a gene: 0. The CDR3 DNA reads as TGCGCCAGCAGTGAGGACAGGGGGCATGGCTACACCTTC. Translation: CASSEDRGHGYTF.

V is TRBV7-9 and J is TRBJ1-1, with 7 bases fitting TRBD1. This CDR3 comprises 15 residues. Germline V gives CDR1 SEHNR, CDR2 FQNEAQ (reference sequence). Trimming took 3 bases from V and 2 from J; bases not matched to a gene: 6. In DNA form, the CDR3 reads TGTGCCAGCAGCTTCCCTGACAGGGCCAACACTGAAGCTTTCTTT. This translates into CASSFPDRANTEAFF.

In the case of this clonotype: A much larger clone lies one base from this, so it may be a read error. The chain recombines TRBV9 with TRBJ1-2; D perhaps matches TRBD1 (6 bases). The length of the CDR3 is 14 residues. From germline, CDR1 is SGDLS and CDR2 YYNGEE. Here the CDR3 reads CASSVGGFNYDYTF. In DNA, the CDR3 is TGTGCCAGCAGCGTCGGGGGCTTTAACTATGACTACACCTTC. Complete variable domain (other parts from reference TRBV9 and TRBJ1-2): DSGVTQTPKHLITATGQRVTLRCSPRSGDLSVYWYQQSLDQGLQFLIQYYNGEERAKGNILERFSAQQFPDLHSELNLSSLELGDSALYFCASSVGGFNYDYTFGSGTRLTVV.

This sequence joins TRBV6-4 and TRBJ2-2; the D gene is possibly TRBD1 (7 bases). This CDR3 contains 16 residues. Germline lookup yields CDR1 MRHNA and CDR2 SNTAGT. The V gene lost 8 bases and the J gene lost 7 bases, with 23 bases spanning the gap. The CDR3 bases are TGTGCCAGCCCCCGCGGGACAGTGGGATTGAACGGGGAGCTGTTTTTT. Protein: CASPRGTVGLNGELFF.

This clonotype has at least ten counts. The chain has TRBV20-1 and TRBJ2-7; D gene unclear. The germline V gene has CDR1 DFQATT and CDR2 SNEGSKA (reference sequence). The CDR3 loop spans 13 amino acids. V dropped 2 bases and J dropped 0 bases, with 8 bases sitting between them. As DNA, the CDR3 is TGCAGTGCTAGACAGGCAGTCTCCTACGAGCAGTACTTC. Translating gives CSARQAVSYEQYF.

This clonotype appeared a few times. The chain has TRBV30 and TRBJ1-6; 10 bases line up with TRBD1. V shed 8 bases and J 8 bases; nucleotides not matched to a gene: 6. The V gene's germline CDR1 is GTSNPN and CDR2 SVGIG (reference sequence). This CDR3 is built from 13 residues. Written as DNA, the CDR3 is TGTGCCACCACCGGGACAGGGGATTCACCCCTCCACTTT. It translates to CATTGTGDSPLHF.

This clonotype has ten or more counts. V usage is TRBV3-1 and J usage is TRBJ1-6; no reliable D call. The CDR3 is made up of 14 amino acids. CDR1 is LGHDT and CDR2 is YNNKEL in the germline V gene (reference sequence). V gave up 6 bases and J gave up 9 bases, with 15 bases separating them. CDR3 loop: CASSPRAAASPLHF. CDR3 in DNA: TGTGCCAGCAGTCCCCGGGCAGCGGCTTCACCCCTCCACTTT. Based on the CDR3 plus reference TRBV3-1 and TRBJ1-6, the full variable domain is DTAVSQTPKYLVTQMGNDKSIKCEQNLGHDTMYWYKQDSKKFLKIMFSYNNKELIINETVPNRFSPKSPDKAHLNLHINSLELGDSAVYFCASSPRAAASPLHFGNGTRLTVT.

This clonotype was picked up many times. V usage is TRBV27 and J usage is TRBJ1-4; unclear D gene. CDR1 and CDR2 from the germline V gene are MNHEY and SMNVEV (reference sequence). The CDR3 contains 14 residues. V was cut by 4 bases and J by 5 bases, with 11 bases left in between. CDR3 bases: TGTGCCAGCAGTTATGGACTTTCGAATGAAAAACTGTTTTTT. Its translation: CASSYGLSNEKLFF. Complete variable domain (other parts from reference TRBV27 and TRBJ1-4): EAQVTQNPRYLITVTGKKLTVTCSQNMNHEYMSWYRQDPGLGLRQIYYSMNVEVTDKGDVPEGYKVSRKEKRNFPLILESPSPNQTSLYFCASSYGLSNEKLFFGSGTQLSVL.

The J gene is TRBJ2-2, the V gene TRBV14; TRBD1 might be the D (5 bases). Trimming left V 0 bases short and J 7 bases short, with 15 bases between. The CDR3 spans 16 residues. Germline values: CDR1 SGHDN, CDR2 FVKESK. Here the CDR3 reads CASSQEYRQTGGELFF. CDR3 sequence (DNA): TGTGCCAGCAGCCAAGAATACCGACAGACCGGCGGGGAGCTGTTTTTT.

The gene calls are TRBV5-4 and TRBJ2-2; 13 bases match TRBD2. The length of the CDR3 is 22 residues. The J segment lost 2 bases and the V segment lost 1 base, leaving 17 bases of the junction unmatched. Germline V gives CDR1 SGHNT, CDR2 YYREEE (reference sequence). CDR3 amino acids: CASSLLAGLMTSGGTNTGELFF. Here the CDR3 DNA reads TGTGCCAGCAGCTTGCTGGCAGGGTTGATGACTAGCGGGGGGACAAACACCGGGGAGCTGTTTTTT.

The table lists this clonotype with many counts. This rearrangement joins TRBV3-1 to TRBJ1-1; D possibly corresponds to TRBD1 (5 bases). The CDR3 length is 13 residues. Germline CDR1 and CDR2: LGHDT and YNNKEL (reference sequence). V was trimmed by 2 bases and J by 11 bases, leaving 15 bases between them. CDR3 region: CASSQTLQVLAFF. The CDR3 coding sequence is TGTGCCAGCAGCCAAACCCTACAGGTGCTTGCTTTCTTT. The entire variable domain, with the rest obtained from reference TRBV3-1 and TRBJ1-1, is as follows: DTAVSQTPKYLVTQMGNDKSIKCEQNLGHDTMYWYKQDSKKFLKIMFSYNNKELIINETVPNRFSPKSPDKAHLNLHINSLELGDSAVYFCASSQTLQVLAFFGQGTRLTVV.

This clonotype was observed at least ten times. The V call is TRBV11-3, the J call TRBJ2-1; 10 bases align to TRBD1. This CDR3 has 15 amino acids. Per the germline V gene, CDR1 is SGHNT and CDR2 is YENEEA. J gave up 10 bases and V 5 bases, and 11 bases lay outside the gene matches. CDR3 loop: CASSALDRGLDEQFF. CDR3 sequence (DNA): TGTGCCAGCAGCGCGTTAGACAGGGGGCTAGACGAGCAGTTCTTC.

This clonotype was counted a few times. The chain couples TRBV9 to TRBJ1-4, with unresolved D. Trimming left V 5 bases short and J 7 bases short, with 18 bases between. The CDR3 length is 15 residues. Germline values: CDR1 SGDLS, CDR2 YYNGEE. CDR3 residues: CASSSDGRSGEKLFF. The CDR3 region has the DNA TGTGCCAGCAGTTCAGACGGGCGTTCGGGTGAAAAACTGTTTTTT.

The rearrangement uses TRBV12-5 and TRBJ2-7; tentative D call: TRBD2 (6 bases). This CDR3 comprises 14 residues. Trimming left V 5 bases short and J 2 bases short, with 13 bases between. CDR1 is LGHNT and CDR2 is FRNRAP in the germline V gene. The CDR3 is CASGPRDGTYEQYF. Here the CDR3 DNA reads TGTGCTAGTGGTCCGCGGGACGGCACCTACGAGCAGTACTTC.

This clonotype has at least ten counts. This chain connects TRBV5-1 to TRBJ1-1; TRBD1 aligns across 7 bases. Germline loops: CDR1 SGHRS, CDR2 YFSETQ. J gave up 4 bases and V 3 bases, and 9 bases lay outside the gene matches. The CDR3 loop spans 15 amino acids. The CDR3 region is CASSSNLQGFTEAFF. Here the CDR3 DNA reads TGCGCCAGCAGCTCCAATCTACAGGGGTTCACTGAAGCTTTCTTT.

Many counts were recorded for this clonotype. V gene TRBV3-1 combines with J gene TRBJ2-5, with 8 bases identical to TRBD1. This CDR3 is built from 14 residues. CDR1 is LGHDT and CDR2 is YNNKEL in the germline V gene (reference sequence). Germline trimming cut 6 bases from V and 4 bases from J; bases unmatched to any gene: 7. The CDR3 DNA reads TGTGCCAGCAGTCCTCAGGGGGCGACAGAGACCCAGTACTTC. It is translated as CASSPQGATETQYF.

Ten or more counts support this clonotype. The chain carries TRBV5-8 and TRBJ1-4; TRBD1 agrees at 11 bases. The V gene end was trimmed by 3 bases and the J gene end by 7 bases; junction bases not matched to a gene: 5. The CDR3 is 15 residues long. Germline CDR1 and CDR2: SGHTS and YDEGEE. In DNA, the CDR3 is TGTGCCAGCAGCTCTCGGACAGGGGGCAGTGAAAAACTGTTTTTT. Translating gives CASSSRTGGSEKLFF.